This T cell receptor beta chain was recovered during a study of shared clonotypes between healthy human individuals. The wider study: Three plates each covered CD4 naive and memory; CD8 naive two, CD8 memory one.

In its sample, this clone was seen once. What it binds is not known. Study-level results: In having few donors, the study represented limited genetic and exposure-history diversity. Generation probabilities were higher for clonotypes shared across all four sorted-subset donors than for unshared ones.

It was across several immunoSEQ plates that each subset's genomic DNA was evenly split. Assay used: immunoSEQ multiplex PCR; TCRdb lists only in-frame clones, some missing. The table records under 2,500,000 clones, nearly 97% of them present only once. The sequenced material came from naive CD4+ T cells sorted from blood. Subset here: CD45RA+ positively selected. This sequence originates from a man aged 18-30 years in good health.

This chain's CDR3 is CASSLGAGAGETQYF. The CDR3, as DNA: TGTGCTAGTTCACTAGGGGCGGGGGCTGGAGAGACCCAGTACTTC. The chain carries TRBV12-5 and TRBJ2-5; the D gene is possibly TRBD2 (7 bases). V lost 8 bases and J lost 4, with 20 bases in between. CDR1 is LGHNT and CDR2 is FRNRAP in the germline V gene. The CDR3 sequence is 15 residues long.